This is a list of T cell receptor beta chains from one sample in a study of blood T cell repertoires in COVID-19. Clones were read by immunoSEQ multiplex PCR, and TCRdb kept only the in-frame ones, dropping some. The sample has just under 350,000 clones, roughly 90% seen once. What was sequenced was peripheral blood. These receptors were obtained from a woman aged 70 to 79 with COVID-19, enrolled during active disease. The CDR3 runs from the conserved cysteine through the conserved F or W. Each record gives: J gene, D gene, clone size, V gene, CDR3 DNA, CDR3 protein. A D gene is named only where the DNA matches it firmly. Where a row states a size, it is once, few, many or the class of an expanded clone; other rows omit it.

>TRBJ1-2|.|.|TRBV18
TGTGCCAGCTCCCTCGGGTTGGATGGCTACACCTTC
CASSLGLDGYTF
>TRBJ1-2|TRBD1|once|TRBV2
TGTGCCAGCAGTTCCAACAGGGGAGCTAACTATGGCTACACCTTC
CASSSNRGANYGYTF
>TRBJ2-7|TRBD2|.|TRBV7-2
TGTGCCAGCAGCTCCCGCGGACTAGCGGGGGGGCCCTACGAGCAGTACTTC
CASSSRGLAGGPYEQYF
>TRBJ1-1|.|.|TRBV10-1
TGCGCCAGCAGCGGAATCGGACAGACTGAAGCTTTCTTT
CASSGIGQTEAFF
>TRBJ1-1|.|.|TRBV5-1
TGCGCCAGCAGCGCGACAACCATGAACACTGAAGCTTTCTTT
CASSATTMNTEAFF
>TRBJ1-3|.|.|TRBV11-2
TGTGCCAGCAGCTCTGACAGGTCCCTCTCTGGAAACACCATATATTTT
CASSSDRSLSGNTIYF
>TRBJ2-5|TRBD2|.|TRBV9
TGTGCCAGCAGCCCCAATCCTACAGCGGGGCAAGAGACCCAGTACTTC
CASSPNPTAGQETQYF
>TRBJ2-3|TRBD1|.|TRBV6-4
TGTGCCAGCAGTCGACAGGGGACAGATACGCAGTATTTT
CASSRQGTDTQYF
>TRBJ1-1|.|once|TRBV6-1
TGTGCCAGCAGTGAAGGGCAGGCCCACACTGAAGCTTTCTTT
CASSEGQAHTEAFF
>TRBJ2-5|.|.|TRBV24-1
TGTGCCACCAGTGACTCCACAAAGGGGCAAGAGACCCAGTACTTC
CATSDSTKGQETQYF
>TRBJ2-3|TRBD2|once|TRBV29-1
TGCAGCGTTGAATCAGTAGCGGGGGGTGGCGATACGCAGTATTTT
CSVESVAGGGDTQYF
>TRBJ1-1|TRBD1|.|TRBV6-4
TGTGCCAGCAGTGCTACAGGGGGGGTGACTGAAGCTTTCTTT
CASSATGGVTEAFF
>TRBJ2-7|.|.|TRBV7-3
TGTGCCAGCAGCTTATGGCATCACTACGAGCAGTACTTC
CASSLWHHYEQYF
>TRBJ1-2|.|.|TRBV28
TGTGCCAGTCGGTTGTTCCTTGAGGGTGGCTACACCTTC
CASRLFLEGGYTF
>TRBJ1-2|.|.|TRBV21-1
TGTGCCAGCAATCCCGGGGAGGGAGGCGGCTACACCTTC
CASNPGEGGGYTF
>TRBJ2-6|.|.|TRBV19
TGTGCCAGTATGAGGCAGCTCTCTGGGGCCAACGTCCTGACTTTC
CASMRQLSGANVLTF
>TRBJ2-5|.|.|TRBV6-5
TGTGCCAGCAGTTACTCGTTTCGGACAGCCCAAGAGACCCAGTACTTC
CASSYSFRTAQETQYF
>TRBJ1-1|.|.|TRBV2
TGTGCCAGCAGTGTTCGTGGACTCGAAGCTTTCTTT
CASSVRGLEAFF
>TRBJ2-3|.|.|TRBV5-8
TGTGCCAGCAGCTTGGCTCGTGGCCCGGGGGGCACAGATACGCAGTATTTT
CASSLARGPGGTDTQYF
>TRBJ2-7|TRBD2|once|TRBV6-2/TRBV6-3
TGTGCCAGCAGTTACGAAAGCATAGCGGGGGTGCCCTACGAGCAGTACTTC
CASSYESIAGVPYEQYF
>TRBJ1-4|TRBD1|.|TRBV3-1/TRBV3-2
TGTGCCAGCAGCCAAGGAATGTCCGGGACAGGGAATGAAAAACTGTTTTTT
CASSQGMSGTGNEKLFF
>TRBJ1-2|TRBD1|.|TRBV19
TGTGCCAGTAGTACAGGGGGCTATGGCTACACCTTC
CASSTGGYGYTF